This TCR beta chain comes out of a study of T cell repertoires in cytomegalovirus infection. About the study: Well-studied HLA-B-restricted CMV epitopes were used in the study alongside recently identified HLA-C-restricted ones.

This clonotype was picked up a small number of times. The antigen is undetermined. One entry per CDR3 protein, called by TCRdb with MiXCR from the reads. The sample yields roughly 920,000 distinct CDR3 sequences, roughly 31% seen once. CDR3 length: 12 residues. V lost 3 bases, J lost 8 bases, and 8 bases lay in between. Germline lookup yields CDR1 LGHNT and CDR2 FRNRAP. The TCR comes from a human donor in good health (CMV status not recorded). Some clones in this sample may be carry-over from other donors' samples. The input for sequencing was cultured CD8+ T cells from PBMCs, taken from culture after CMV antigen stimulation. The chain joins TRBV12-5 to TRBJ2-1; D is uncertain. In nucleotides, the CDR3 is TGTGCTAGTGGTTTCCCGACGGATGAGCAGTTCTTC. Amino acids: CASGFPTDEQFF.